Included here is one TCR beta chain sequence, with context. Antigen unknown. Each subset's genomic DNA was split evenly across several immunoSEQ plates. The repertoire was sequenced with immunoSEQ multiplex PCR; TCRdb's copy has only in-frame clones and lacks some. The sample yields around 100,000 clones, about 63% seen once. Germline CDR1 and CDR2: LNHNV and YYDKDF (reference sequence). V lost 3 bases, J lost 5 bases, and 6 bases stayed unmatched. The CDR3 contains 15 residues. This sample was taken from a study of shared clonotypes between healthy human individuals. In the study overall: Every donor yielded three CD4 naive, three CD4 memory, two CD8 naive and one CD8 memory plate.

Study-level results: Clonotypes shared by all four sorted-subset donors had higher generation probabilities than non-shared clonotypes.

The sequencing input was memory CD8+ T cells sorted from blood. Stated subset: CD45RO+ cells pooled with CCR7-negative TemRA cells. V usage is TRBV15 and J usage is TRBJ2-2; 7 bases agree with TRBD2. The receptor comes from a woman aged 30 to 39 in good health. The CDR3 spells CATSSGLVQTGELFF. In DNA, the CDR3 is TGTGCCACCAGCAGTGGACTAGTGCAGACCGGGGAGCTGTTTTTT.